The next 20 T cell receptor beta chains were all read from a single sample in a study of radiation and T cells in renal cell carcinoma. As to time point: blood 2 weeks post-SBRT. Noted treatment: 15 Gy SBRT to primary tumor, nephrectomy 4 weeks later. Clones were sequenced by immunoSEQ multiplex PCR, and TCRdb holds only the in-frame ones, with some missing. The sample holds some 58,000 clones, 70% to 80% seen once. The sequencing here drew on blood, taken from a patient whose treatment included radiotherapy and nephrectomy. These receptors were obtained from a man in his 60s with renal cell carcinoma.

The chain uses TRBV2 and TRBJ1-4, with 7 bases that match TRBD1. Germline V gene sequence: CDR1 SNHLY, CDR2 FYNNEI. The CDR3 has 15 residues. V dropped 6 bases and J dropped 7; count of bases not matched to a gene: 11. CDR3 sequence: CASRPTGIMGEKLFF. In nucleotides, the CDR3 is TGTGCCAGCAGGCCGACAGGGATAATGGGTGAAAAACTGTTTTTT.

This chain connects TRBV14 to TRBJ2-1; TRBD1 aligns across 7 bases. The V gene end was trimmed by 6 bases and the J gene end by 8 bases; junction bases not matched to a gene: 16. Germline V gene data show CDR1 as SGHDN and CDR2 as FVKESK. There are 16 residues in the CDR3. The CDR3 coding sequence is TGTGCCAGCAGTTTTCGTTCGGGACAGTTGGGCCATGAGCAGTTCTTC. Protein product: CASSFRSGQLGHEQFF.

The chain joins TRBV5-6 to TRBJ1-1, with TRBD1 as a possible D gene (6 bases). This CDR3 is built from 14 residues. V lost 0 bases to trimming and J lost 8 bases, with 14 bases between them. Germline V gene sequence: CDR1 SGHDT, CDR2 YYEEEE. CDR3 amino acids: CASSLAGETFEAFF. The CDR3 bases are TGTGCCAGCAGCTTGGCAGGGGAGACGTTCGAAGCTTTCTTT.

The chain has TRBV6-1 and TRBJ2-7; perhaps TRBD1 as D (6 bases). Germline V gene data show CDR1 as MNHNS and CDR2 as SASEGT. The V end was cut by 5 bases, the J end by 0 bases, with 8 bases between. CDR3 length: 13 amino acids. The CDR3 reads CASSRDISYEQYV. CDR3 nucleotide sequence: TGTGCCAGCAGTAGGGACATCTCCTACGAGCAGTACGTC.

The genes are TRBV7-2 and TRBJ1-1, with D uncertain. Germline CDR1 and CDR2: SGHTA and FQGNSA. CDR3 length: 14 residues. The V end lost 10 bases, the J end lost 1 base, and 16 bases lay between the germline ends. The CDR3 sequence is CATLSGLGNTEAFF. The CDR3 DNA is TGTGCCACCCTGTCGGGGTTGGGGAACACTGAAGCTTTCTTT.

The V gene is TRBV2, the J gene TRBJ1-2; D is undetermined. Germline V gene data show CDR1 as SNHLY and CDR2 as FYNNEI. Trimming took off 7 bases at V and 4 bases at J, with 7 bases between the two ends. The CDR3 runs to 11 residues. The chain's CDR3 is CASTVLYGYTF. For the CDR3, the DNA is TGTGCCAGCACAGTTCTCTATGGCTACACCTTC.

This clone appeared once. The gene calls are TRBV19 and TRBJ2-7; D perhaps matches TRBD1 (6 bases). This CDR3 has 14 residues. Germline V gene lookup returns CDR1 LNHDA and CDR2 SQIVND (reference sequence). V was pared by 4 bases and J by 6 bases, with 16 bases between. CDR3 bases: TGTGCCAGTAGTAGGTCGCCAGGGGTAGGCGAGCAGTACGTC. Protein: CASSRSPGVGEQYV.

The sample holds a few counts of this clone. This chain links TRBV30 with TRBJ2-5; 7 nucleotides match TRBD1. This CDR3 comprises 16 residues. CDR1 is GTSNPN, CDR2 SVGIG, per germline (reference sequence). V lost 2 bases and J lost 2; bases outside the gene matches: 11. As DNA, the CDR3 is TGTGCCTGGAGTATACGAGGGGGACAGTGGCAAGAGACCCAGTACTTC. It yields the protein CAWSIRGGQWQETQYF.

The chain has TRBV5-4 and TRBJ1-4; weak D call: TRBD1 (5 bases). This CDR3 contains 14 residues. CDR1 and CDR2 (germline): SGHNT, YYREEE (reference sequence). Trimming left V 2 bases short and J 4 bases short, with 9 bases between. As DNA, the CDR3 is TGTGCCAGCAGCTTAGGGACGAATAATGAAAAACTGTTTTTT. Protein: CASSLGTNNEKLFF. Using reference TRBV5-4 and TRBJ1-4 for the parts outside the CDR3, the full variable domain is ETGVTQSPTHLIKTRGQQVTLRCSSQSGHNTVSWYQQALGQGPQFIFQYYREEENGRGNFPPRFSGLQFPNYSSELNVNALELDDSALYLCASSLGTNNEKLFFGSGTQLSVL.

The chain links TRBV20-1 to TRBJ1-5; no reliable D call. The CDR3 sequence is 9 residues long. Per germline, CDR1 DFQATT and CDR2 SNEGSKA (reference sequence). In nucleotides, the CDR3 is TGCACCAGGTCGGTTTACGGACATTTT. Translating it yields CTRSVYGHF.

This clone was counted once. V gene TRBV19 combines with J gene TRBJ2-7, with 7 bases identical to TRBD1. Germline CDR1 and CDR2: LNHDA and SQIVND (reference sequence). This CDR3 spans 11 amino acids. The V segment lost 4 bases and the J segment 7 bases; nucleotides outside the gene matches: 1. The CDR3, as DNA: TGTGCCAGTAGTAACAGGGGAGAGCAGTACTTC. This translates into CASSNRGEQYF. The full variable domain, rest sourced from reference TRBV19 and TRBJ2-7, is DGGITQSPKYLFRKEGQNVTLSCEQNLNHDAMYWYRQDPGQGLRLIYYSQIVNDFQKGDIAEGYSVSREKKESFPLTVTSAQKNPTAFYLCASSNRGEQYFGPGTRLTVT.

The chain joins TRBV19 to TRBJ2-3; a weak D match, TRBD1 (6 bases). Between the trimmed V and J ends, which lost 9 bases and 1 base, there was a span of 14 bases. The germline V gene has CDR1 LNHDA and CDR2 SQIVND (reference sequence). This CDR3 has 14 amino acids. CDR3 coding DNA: TGTGCCAGCTCACAGGGTTTGGGCACAGATACGCAGTATTTT. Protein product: CASSQGLGTDTQYF.

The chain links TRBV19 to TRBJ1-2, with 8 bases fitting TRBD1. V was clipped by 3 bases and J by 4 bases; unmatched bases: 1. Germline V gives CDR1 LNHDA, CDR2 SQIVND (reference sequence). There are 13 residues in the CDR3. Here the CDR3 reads CASSIDRGYGYTF. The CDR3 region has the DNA TGTGCCAGTAGTATTGACAGGGGCTATGGCTACACCTTC. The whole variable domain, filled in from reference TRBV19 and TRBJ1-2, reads DGGITQSPKYLFRKEGQNVTLSCEQNLNHDAMYWYRQDPGQGLRLIYYSQIVNDFQKGDIAEGYSVSREKKESFPLTVTSAQKNPTAFYLCASSIDRGYGYTFGSGTRLTVV.

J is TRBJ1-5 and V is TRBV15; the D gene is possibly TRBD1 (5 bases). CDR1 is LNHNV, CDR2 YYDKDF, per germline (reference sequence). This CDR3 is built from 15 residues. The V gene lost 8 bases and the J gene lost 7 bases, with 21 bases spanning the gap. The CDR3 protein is CATGTRGGGYQPQHF. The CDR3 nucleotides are TGTGCCACCGGGACGAGAGGCGGGGGATACCAGCCCCAGCATTTT.

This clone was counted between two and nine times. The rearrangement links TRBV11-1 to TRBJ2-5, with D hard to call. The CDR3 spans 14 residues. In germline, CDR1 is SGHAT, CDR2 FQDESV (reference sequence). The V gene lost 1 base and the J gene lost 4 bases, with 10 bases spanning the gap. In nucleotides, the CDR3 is TGTGCCAGCAGCTTAGTCGCAAGTAGAGAGACCCAGTACTTC. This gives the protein CASSLVASRETQYF.

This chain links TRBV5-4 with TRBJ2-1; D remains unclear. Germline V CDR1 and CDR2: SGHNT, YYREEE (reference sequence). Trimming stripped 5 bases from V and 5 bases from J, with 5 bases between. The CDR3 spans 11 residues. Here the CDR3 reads CASSSDNEQFF. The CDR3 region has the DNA TGTGCCAGCAGTAGTGACAATGAGCAGTTCTTC.

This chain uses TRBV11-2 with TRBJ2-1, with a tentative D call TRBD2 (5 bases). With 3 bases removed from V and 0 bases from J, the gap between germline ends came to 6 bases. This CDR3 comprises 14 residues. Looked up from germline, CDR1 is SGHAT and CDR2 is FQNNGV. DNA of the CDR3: TGTGCCAGCAGCTTTCGGGGCTCCTACAATGAGCAGTTCTTC. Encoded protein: CASSFRGSYNEQFF.

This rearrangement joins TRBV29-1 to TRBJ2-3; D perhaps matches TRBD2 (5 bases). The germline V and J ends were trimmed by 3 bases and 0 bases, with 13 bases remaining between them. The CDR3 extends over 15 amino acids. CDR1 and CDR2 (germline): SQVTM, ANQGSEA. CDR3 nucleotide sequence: TGCAGCGTTGAGAAGAGCGGCGCTAGCACAGATACGCAGTATTTT. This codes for CSVEKSGASTDTQYF.

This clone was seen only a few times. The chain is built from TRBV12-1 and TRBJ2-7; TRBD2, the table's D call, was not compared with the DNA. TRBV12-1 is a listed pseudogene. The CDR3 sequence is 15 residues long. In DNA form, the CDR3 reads TGTGCCAGCAGCTCGCTAGCGGGAGAAACCTACGAGCAGTACGTC. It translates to CASSSLAGETYEQYV.

CDR3 DNA sequence: TGTGCCAGCAGCTTACAGGGGGCAAGTTCGGGCGAGCAGTACTTC. It is translated as CASSLQGASSGEQYF. This chain links TRBV7-2 with TRBJ2-7; 8 nucleotides agree with TRBD1. CDR1 is SGHTA, CDR2 FQGNSA, per germline. With V trimmed by 2 bases and J by 6 bases, 9 bases remained unmatched. The CDR3 consists of 15 residues.